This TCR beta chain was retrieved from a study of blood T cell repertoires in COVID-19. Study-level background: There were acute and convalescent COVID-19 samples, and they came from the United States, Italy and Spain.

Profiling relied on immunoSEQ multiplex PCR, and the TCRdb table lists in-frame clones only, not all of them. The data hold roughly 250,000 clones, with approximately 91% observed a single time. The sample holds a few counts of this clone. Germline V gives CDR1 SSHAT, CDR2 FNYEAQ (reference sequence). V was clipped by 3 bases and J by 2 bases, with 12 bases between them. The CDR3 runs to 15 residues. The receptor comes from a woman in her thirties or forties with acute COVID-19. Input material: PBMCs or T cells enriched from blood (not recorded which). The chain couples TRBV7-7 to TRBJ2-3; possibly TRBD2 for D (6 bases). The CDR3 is CASSFSGKVTDTQYF. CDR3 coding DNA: TGTGCCAGCAGCTTTAGCGGAAAGGTCACAGATACGCAGTATTTT.